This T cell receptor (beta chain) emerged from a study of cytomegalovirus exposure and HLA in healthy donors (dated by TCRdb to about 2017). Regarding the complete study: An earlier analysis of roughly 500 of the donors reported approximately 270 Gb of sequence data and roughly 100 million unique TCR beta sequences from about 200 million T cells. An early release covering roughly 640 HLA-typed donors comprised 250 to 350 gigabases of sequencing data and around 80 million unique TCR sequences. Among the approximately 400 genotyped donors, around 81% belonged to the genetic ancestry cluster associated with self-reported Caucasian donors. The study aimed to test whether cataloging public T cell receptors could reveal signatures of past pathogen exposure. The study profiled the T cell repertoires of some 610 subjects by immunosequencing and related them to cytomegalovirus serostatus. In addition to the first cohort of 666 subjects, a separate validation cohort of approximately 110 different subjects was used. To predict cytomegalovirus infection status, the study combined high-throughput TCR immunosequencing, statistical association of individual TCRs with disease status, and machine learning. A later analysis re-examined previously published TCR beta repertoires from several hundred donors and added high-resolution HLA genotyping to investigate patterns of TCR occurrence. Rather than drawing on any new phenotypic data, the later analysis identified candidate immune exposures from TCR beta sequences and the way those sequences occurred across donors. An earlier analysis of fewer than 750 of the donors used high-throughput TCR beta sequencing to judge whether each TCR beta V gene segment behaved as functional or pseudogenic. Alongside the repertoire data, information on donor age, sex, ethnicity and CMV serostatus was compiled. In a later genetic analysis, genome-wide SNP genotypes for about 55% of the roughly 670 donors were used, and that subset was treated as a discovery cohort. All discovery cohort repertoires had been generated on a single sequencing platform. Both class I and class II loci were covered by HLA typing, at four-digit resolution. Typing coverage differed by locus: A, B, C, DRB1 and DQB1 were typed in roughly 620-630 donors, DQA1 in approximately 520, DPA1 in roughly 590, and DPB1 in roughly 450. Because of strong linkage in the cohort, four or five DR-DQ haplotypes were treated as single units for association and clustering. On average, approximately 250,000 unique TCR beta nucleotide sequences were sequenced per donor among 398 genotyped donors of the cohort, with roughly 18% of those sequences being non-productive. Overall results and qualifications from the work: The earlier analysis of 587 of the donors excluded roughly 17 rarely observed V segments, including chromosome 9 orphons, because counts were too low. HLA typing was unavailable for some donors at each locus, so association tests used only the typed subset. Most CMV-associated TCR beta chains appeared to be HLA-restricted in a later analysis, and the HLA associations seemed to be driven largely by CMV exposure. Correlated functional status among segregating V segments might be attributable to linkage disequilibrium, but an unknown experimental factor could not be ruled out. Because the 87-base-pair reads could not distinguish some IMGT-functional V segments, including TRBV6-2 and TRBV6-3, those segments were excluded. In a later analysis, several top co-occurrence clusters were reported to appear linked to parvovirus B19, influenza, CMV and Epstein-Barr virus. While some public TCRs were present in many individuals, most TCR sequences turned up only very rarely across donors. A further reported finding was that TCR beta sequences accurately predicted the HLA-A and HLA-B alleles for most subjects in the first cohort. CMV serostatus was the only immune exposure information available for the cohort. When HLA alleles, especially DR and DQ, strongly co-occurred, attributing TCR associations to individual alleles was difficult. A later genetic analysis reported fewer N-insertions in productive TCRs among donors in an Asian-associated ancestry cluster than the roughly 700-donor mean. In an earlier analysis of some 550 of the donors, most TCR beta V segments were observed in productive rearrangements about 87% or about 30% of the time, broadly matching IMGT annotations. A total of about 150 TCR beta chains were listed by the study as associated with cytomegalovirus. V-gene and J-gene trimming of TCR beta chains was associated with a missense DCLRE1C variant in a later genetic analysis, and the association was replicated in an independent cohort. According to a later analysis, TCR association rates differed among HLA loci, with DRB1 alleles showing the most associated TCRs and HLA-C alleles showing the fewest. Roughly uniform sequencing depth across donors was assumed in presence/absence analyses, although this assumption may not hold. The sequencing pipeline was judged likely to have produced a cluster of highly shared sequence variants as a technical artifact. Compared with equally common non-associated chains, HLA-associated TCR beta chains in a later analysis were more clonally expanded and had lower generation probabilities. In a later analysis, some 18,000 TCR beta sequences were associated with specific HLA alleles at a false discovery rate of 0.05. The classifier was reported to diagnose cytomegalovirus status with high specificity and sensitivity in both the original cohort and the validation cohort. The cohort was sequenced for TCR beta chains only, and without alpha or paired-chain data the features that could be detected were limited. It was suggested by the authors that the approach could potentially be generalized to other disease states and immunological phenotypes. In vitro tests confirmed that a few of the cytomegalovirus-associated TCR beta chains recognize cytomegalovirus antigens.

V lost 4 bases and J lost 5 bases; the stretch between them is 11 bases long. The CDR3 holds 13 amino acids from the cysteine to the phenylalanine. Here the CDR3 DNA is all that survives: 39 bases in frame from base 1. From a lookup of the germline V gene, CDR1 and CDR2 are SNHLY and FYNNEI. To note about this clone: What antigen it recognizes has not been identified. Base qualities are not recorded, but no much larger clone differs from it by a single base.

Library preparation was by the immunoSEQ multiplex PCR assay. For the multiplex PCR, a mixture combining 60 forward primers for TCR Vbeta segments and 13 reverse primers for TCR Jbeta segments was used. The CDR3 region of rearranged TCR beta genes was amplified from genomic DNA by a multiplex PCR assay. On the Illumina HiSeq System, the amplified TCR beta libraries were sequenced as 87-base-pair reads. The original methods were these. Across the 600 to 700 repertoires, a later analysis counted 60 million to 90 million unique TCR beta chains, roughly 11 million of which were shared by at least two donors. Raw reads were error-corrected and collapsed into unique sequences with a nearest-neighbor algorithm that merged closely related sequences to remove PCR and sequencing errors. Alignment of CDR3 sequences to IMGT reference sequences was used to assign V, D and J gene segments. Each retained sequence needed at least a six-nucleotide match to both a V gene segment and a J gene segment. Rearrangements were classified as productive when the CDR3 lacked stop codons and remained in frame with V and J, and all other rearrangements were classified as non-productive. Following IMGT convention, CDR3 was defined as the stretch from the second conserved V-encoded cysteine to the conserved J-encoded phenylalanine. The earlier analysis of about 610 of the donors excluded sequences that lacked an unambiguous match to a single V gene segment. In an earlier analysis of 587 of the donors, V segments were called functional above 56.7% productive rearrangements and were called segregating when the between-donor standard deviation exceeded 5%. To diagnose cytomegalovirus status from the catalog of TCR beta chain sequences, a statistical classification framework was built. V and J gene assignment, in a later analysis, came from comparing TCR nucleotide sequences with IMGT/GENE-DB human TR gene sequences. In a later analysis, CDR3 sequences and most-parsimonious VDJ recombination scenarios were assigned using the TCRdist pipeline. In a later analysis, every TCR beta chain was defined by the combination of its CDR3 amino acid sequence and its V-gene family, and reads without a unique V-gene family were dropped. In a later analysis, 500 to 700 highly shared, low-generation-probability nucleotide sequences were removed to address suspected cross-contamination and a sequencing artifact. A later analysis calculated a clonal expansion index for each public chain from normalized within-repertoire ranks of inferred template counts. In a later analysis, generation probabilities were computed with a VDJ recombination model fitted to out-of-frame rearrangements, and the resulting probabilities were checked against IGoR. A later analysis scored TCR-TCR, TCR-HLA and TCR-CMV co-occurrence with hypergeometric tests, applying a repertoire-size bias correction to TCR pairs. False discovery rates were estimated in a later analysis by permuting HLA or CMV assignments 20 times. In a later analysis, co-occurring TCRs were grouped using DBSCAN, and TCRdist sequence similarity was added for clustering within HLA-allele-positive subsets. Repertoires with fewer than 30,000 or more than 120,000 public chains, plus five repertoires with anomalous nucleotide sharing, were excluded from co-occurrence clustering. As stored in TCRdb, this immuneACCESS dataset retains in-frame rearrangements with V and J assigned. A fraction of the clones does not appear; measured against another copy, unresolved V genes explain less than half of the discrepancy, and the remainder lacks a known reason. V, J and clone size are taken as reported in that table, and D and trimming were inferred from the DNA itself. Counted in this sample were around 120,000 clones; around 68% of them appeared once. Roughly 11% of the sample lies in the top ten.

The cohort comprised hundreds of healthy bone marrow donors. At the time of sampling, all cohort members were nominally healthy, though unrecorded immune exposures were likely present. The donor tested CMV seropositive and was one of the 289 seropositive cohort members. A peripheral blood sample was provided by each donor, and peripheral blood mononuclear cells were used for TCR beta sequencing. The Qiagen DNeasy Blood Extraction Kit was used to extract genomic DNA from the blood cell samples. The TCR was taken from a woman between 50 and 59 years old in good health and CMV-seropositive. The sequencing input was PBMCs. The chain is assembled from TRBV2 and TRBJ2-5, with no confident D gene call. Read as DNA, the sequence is TGTGCCAGCAGTGGGCAGATGCGGGAGACCCAGTACTTC. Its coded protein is CASSGQMRETQYF.